Many counts were recorded for the clone carrying this TCR beta chain. Antigen: not known. Quantitative barcoded 5'-RACE was used to prepare TCR beta libraries. TCRdb re-analysed the 5' RACE reads in MiXCR, keeping a single row per CDR3 protein. The repertoire holds some 120,000 distinct CDR3 sequences, approximately 6.8% seen once, with over 9% in the top ten. These data come from a study of CD8 T cells in ankylosing spondylitis. Germline V gene lookup returns CDR1 SGHRS and CDR2 YFSETQ. The CDR3 covers 16 residues. V lost 0 bases to trimming and J lost 7 bases, with 18 bases between them. Study outcomes and limitations: In ankylosing spondylitis blood, a motif of roughly eight highly homologous TCR beta variants appeared characteristic.

Sequenced material: blood, either unsorted or a sorted T cell fraction (not recorded which). This clonotype was obtained from a male donor with ankylosing spondylitis or in good health (not recorded which). This chain uses TRBV5-1 with TRBJ2-3, with D perhaps matching TRBD2 (6 bases). Here the CDR3 reads CASSLESGGKANTQYF. The CDR3 region has the DNA TGCGCCAGCAGCTTGGAATCGGGCGGGAAAGCGAATACGCAGTATTTT.